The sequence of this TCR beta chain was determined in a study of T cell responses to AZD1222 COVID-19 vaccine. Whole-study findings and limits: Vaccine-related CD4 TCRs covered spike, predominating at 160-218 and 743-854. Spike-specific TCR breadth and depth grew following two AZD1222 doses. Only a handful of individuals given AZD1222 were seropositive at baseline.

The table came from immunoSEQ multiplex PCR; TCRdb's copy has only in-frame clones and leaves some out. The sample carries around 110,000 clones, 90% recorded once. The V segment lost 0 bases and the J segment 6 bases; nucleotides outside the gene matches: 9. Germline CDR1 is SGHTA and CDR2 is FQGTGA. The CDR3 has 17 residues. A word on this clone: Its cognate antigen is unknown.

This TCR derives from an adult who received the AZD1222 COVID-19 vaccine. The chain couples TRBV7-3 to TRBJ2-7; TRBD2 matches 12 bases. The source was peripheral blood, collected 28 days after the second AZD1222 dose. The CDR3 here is CASSLTGLAGGPTEQYF. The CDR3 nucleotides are TGTGCCAGCAGCTTAACGGGTCTAGCGGGGGGGCCGACCGAGCAGTACTTC.